These T cell receptor beta chains were read from a single sample in a study of blood T cell repertoires in COVID-19. Generated by immunoSEQ multiplex PCR, the TCRdb table keeps only in-frame clones and is missing some. The sample includes 35,000 to 40,000 clones, 78% of them seen just once. The sequenced material came from peripheral blood. The source is a man aged 65 to 85 with acute or convalescent COVID-19. CDR3s include the opening cysteine and the closing phenylalanine or tryptophan. The order of the fields is J gene, D gene, clone size, V gene, CDR3 DNA, CDR3 protein. D genes are given only for firm matches. Not every row has a clone size; where given, it reads once, few, many or a size class.

j_gene: TRBJ2-3
d_gene: TRBD1
abundance: .
v_gene: TRBV2
CDR3nt: TGTGCCAGCAGCAAAGGGGGCAGAGATACGCAGTATTTT
CDR3aa: CASSKGGRDTQYF

j_gene: TRBJ2-2
d_gene: TRBD2
abundance: few
v_gene: TRBV2
CDR3nt: TGTGCCAGCATTCTAGCGGGAGGAAGGTCCGGGGAGCTGTTTTTT
CDR3aa: CASILAGGRSGELFF

j_gene: TRBJ1-4
d_gene: .
abundance: .
v_gene: TRBV5-1
CDR3nt: TGCGCCAGCAGCGGTGACACGACAACTAATGAAAAACTGTTTTTT
CDR3aa: CASSGDTTTNEKLFF

j_gene: TRBJ2-5
d_gene: .
abundance: .
v_gene: TRBV11-2
CDR3nt: TGTGCCAGCAGCTTAGATCCGGGGGGCTATGAGACCCAGTACTTC
CDR3aa: CASSLDPGGYETQYF

j_gene: TRBJ2-5
d_gene: TRBD1
abundance: .
v_gene: TRBV19
CDR3nt: TGTGCCAGTAGTTTCGTCGGGACAGGGACCCAGTACTTC
CDR3aa: CASSFVGTGTQYF

j_gene: TRBJ1-6
d_gene: .
abundance: .
v_gene: TRBV3-1/TRBV3-2
CDR3nt: TGTGCCAGCAGCCAAGATCTAGGGGATCGGAGTAATTCACCCCTCCACTTT
CDR3aa: CASSQDLGDRSNSPLHF

j_gene: TRBJ2-1
d_gene: TRBD1
abundance: few
v_gene: TRBV7-9
CDR3nt: TGTGCCAGCAGCTACCCGGGACAGTATATCAATGAGCAGTTCTTC
CDR3aa: CASSYPGQYINEQFF

j_gene: TRBJ1-2
d_gene: TRBD1
abundance: .
v_gene: TRBV6-2/TRBV6-3
CDR3nt: TGTGCCAGCAGTGCCCGGGACAGGGATCCCGTGTACACCTTC
CDR3aa: CASSARDRDPVYTF

j_gene: TRBJ2-1
d_gene: TRBD1
abundance: .
v_gene: TRBV5-1
CDR3nt: TGCGCCAGCAGCCTACCGACAGGGGCGGTGAATGAGCAGTTCTTC
CDR3aa: CASSLPTGAVNEQFF

j_gene: TRBJ1-1
d_gene: .
abundance: .
v_gene: TRBV5-6
CDR3nt: TGTGCCAGCAGCTTGATAGGCCCAAGCGCTGAAGCTTTCTTT
CDR3aa: CASSLIGPSAEAFF

j_gene: TRBJ1-6
d_gene: TRBD1
abundance: .
v_gene: TRBV3-1/TRBV3-2
CDR3nt: TGTGCCAGCTGTAGCACGTCAGGGGGCTTCGGTAATTCACCCCTCCACTTT
CDR3aa: CASCSTSGGFGNSPLHF

j_gene: TRBJ2-3
d_gene: TRBD2
abundance: .
v_gene: TRBV12-5
CDR3nt: TGTGCTAGTGGTTTGGGCCTGACGGGGGGGCTCGGAGATACGCAGTATTTT
CDR3aa: CASGLGLTGGLGDTQYF

j_gene: TRBJ1-1
d_gene: TRBD1
abundance: .
v_gene: TRBV4-3
CDR3nt: TGCGCCAGCAGCCAAGTAGGGGGCAGGGGGATCACTGAAGCTTTCTTT
CDR3aa: CASSQVGGRGITEAFF

j_gene: TRBJ2-4
d_gene: .
abundance: once
v_gene: TRBV19
CDR3nt: TGTGCCAGTAGGGTCAGGGTGGAGTTCGGTCTAGCCAAAAACATTCAGTACTTC
CDR3aa: CASRVRVEFGLAKNIQYF

j_gene: TRBJ2-3
d_gene: TRBD2
abundance: .
v_gene: TRBV5-6
CDR3nt: TGTGCCAGCAGGGGACTAGCGGGGGCAGATACGCAGTATTTT
CDR3aa: CASRGLAGADTQYF

j_gene: TRBJ2-5
d_gene: TRBD2
abundance: .
v_gene: TRBV28
CDR3nt: TGTGCCAGCAGTTTTACTAGCGGGGTAGAGACCCAGTACTTC
CDR3aa: CASSFTSGVETQYF

j_gene: TRBJ1-5
d_gene: .
abundance: few
v_gene: TRBV15
CDR3nt: TGTGCCACCGGGGGGGGTAATCAGCCCCAGCATTTT
CDR3aa: CATGGGNQPQHF

j_gene: TRBJ1-6
d_gene: TRBD1
abundance: .
v_gene: TRBV19
CDR3nt: TGTGCCAGTAGTTCGTACAGGGGGAGCTCCTATAATTCACCCCTCCACTTT
CDR3aa: CASSSYRGSSYNSPLHF

j_gene: TRBJ2-7
d_gene: .
abundance: .
v_gene: TRBV30
CDR3nt: TGTGCCTGGAGTCGGTTTGTTAGCGCCTCCTACGAGCAGTACTTC
CDR3aa: CAWSRFVSASYEQYF

j_gene: TRBJ1-2
d_gene: .
abundance: few
v_gene: TRBV30
CDR3nt: TGTGCCTGGATGAAGGGGGGGTTATCATTATATGGCTACACCTTC
CDR3aa: CAWMKGGLSLYGYTF

j_gene: TRBJ1-6
d_gene: TRBD1
abundance: few
v_gene: TRBV18
CDR3nt: TGTGCCAGCTCACCAGCGGACAGGGGGCATTCACCCCTCCACTTT
CDR3aa: CASSPADRGHSPLHF

j_gene: TRBJ1-1
d_gene: .
abundance: .
v_gene: TRBV27
CDR3nt: TGTGCCAGCAGCTGGGGAGGGGGGGGCACTGAAGCTTTCTTT
CDR3aa: CASSWGGGGTEAFF

j_gene: TRBJ1-1
d_gene: TRBD1
abundance: .
v_gene: TRBV12-3/TRBV12-4
CDR3nt: TGTGCCAGCAGTTTAGGACAGGGAGCTGAAGCTTTCTTT
CDR3aa: CASSLGQGAEAFF

j_gene: TRBJ2-5
d_gene: TRBD2
abundance: .
v_gene: TRBV20-1
CDR3nt: TGCAGTGCTAGTAGGGGTAGCGGGGGGGCCGGTCTAGAGACCCAGTACTTC
CDR3aa: CSASRGSGGAGLETQYF